The clone carrying this T cell receptor beta chain has ten or more counts. CDR1 and CDR2 from the germline V gene are DFQATT and SNEGSKA (reference sequence). The V end was cut by 7 bases, the J end by 4 bases, with 10 bases between. The CDR3 loop spans 12 amino acids. This specimen belongs to a study of spatial heterogeneity in lung cancer. TCR cDNA molecules each carried a unique molecular identifier. From the 5' RACE reads, TCRdb called clonotypes with MiXCR, one entry per CDR3 protein. The sample lists roughly 39,000 distinct CDR3 sequences; around 6.8% were seen once. Time point noted: sample taken at primary tumor resection. The donors comprised some 70 untreated early-stage non-small cell lung cancer patients. In each case, whole RNA from tumor, nontumor lung or frozen PBMC was sequenced unsorted.

The receptor was isolated from a female donor with early-stage non-small cell lung cancer. The chain employs TRBV20-1 and TRBJ2-2; TRBD1 might be the D (5 bases). Material: PBMCs, obtained at surgery. CDR3 sequence: CSVHQGTGELFF. The CDR3 DNA reads TGCAGTGTTCATCAGGGCACCGGGGAGCTGTTTTTT.